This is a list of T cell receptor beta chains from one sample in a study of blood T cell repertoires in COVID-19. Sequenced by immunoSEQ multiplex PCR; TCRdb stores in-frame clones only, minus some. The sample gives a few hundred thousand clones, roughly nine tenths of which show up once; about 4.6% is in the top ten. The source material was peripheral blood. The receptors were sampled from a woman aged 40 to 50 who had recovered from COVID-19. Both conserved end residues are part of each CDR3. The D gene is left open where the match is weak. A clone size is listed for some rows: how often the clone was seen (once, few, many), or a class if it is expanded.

TGCAGCGTTGAACGGGCCTCGGGGGTTACTTATGGCTACACCTTC	CSVERASGVTYGYTF	TRBV29-1	TRBJ1-2	NA	NA
TGCAGCGTTGGCAGGGGGCCGGATACGCAGTATTTT	CSVGRGPDTQYF	TRBV29-1	TRBJ2-3	NA	TRBD1
TGTGCCAGCAGTCCTTCCCTAGCGGGGGGGCCGGGCACAGATACGCAGTATTTT	CASSPSLAGGPGTDTQYF	TRBV6-4	TRBJ2-3	once	TRBD2
TGTGCCTGGAACTACAAGAACACTGAAGCTTTCTTT	CAWNYKNTEAFF	TRBV30	TRBJ1-1	NA	NA
TGTGCCAGCAGCTTAGGAACAGGGTTGCAAGAGACCCAGTACTTC	CASSLGTGLQETQYF	TRBV7-7	TRBJ2-5	NA	NA
TGTGCCTGGAACCCCGGCCGAGGGGAAAAACTGTTTTTT	CAWNPGRGEKLFF	TRBV30	TRBJ1-4	once	NA
TGTGCCTCCGGCGGGAGCTCCTACAATGAGCAGTTCTTC	CASGGSSYNEQFF	TRBV30	TRBJ2-1	once	TRBD2
TGTGCCAGCTCTCAGGGGGACAGGACCGAAAAACTGTTTTTT	CASSQGDRTEKLFF	TRBV7-9	TRBJ1-4	NA	TRBD1
TGTGCCAGCAGCCAGGGACAGAACACCGGGGAGCTGTTTTTT	CASSQGQNTGELFF	TRBV3-1/TRBV3-2	TRBJ2-2	NA	NA
TGTGCCAGCAGTGCCAGGGGGGAAGAGACCCAGTACTTC	CASSARGEETQYF	TRBV2	TRBJ2-5	NA	NA
TGTGCCAGCTCACTTCGACAGGGCTCCTACAATGAGCAGTTCTTC	CASSLRQGSYNEQFF	TRBV18	TRBJ2-1	NA	TRBD1
TGTGCCGAACGGGAGGGGGGCTTCAATTCACCCCTCCACTTT	CAEREGGFNSPLHF	TRBV6-5	TRBJ1-6	NA	NA
TGCGCCAGCAGCAAACTAGCGGGAGACTCCGGGGAGCTGTTTTTT	CASSKLAGDSGELFF	TRBV5-1	TRBJ2-2	NA	TRBD2
TGTGCCAGTGCCCGCGGTATCACAGATACGCAGTATTTT	CASARGITDTQYF	TRBV12-3/TRBV12-4	TRBJ2-3	NA	NA
TGTGCCAGCTCCCCTGACGGGGAAAGTTATGGCTACACCTTC	CASSPDGESYGYTF	TRBV18	TRBJ1-2	NA	NA
TGTGCCACCAGTGATGCCTCGGGTCTTCAGGGCGGTGGGTACAATGAGCAGTTCTTC	CATSDASGLQGGGYNEQFF	TRBV24-1	TRBJ2-1	NA	NA
TGTGCCAGCAGCTTGGGGCCAGGGCCGTTGAACACTGAAGCTTTCTTT	CASSLGPGPLNTEAFF	TRBV5-6	TRBJ1-1	NA	NA
TGTGCCAGCAGCCCCTTTGGTAGCGCTAAAAACATTCAGTACTTC	CASSPFGSAKNIQYF	TRBV7-2	TRBJ2-4	NA	NA
TGTGCCAGTAGCCCCACAGGGGTTCGGGGCTACACCTTC	CASSPTGVRGYTF	TRBV19	TRBJ1-2	NA	TRBD1
TGTGCCAGCTCACCCTCTGCCCTTACAGGGAACTATGGCTACACCTTC	CASSPSALTGNYGYTF	TRBV18	TRBJ1-2	NA	NA
TGTGCCAGCAGCCAAGAAGGTGTAGCTGGACAGGGGGACGAGCAGTACTTC	CASSQEGVAGQGDEQYF	TRBV3-1/TRBV3-2	TRBJ2-7	NA	TRBD1
TGTGCCAGTCAGGGACAAAACAATCAGCCCCAGCATTTT	CASQGQNNQPQHF	TRBV6-5	TRBJ1-5	NA	NA
TGTGCCAGCAGGGAGGAAGAGACCCAGTACTTC	CASREEETQYF	TRBV2	TRBJ2-5	once	NA
TGTGCCAGCAGCCCGACCAGGGGACAAGAGACCCAGTACTTC	CASSPTRGQETQYF	TRBV11-3	TRBJ2-5	NA	NA
TGTGCCAGCAGCTCCGGGAGGAACACTGAAGCTTTCTTT	CASSSGRNTEAFF	TRBV7-2	TRBJ1-1	NA	NA
TGTGCCAGCAACCGGGACAAAGTGGTTGGTACGCAGTATTTT	CASNRDKVVGTQYF	TRBV7-9	TRBJ2-3	once	NA
TGTGCCAGCAGCTCACCCACTCAGGGCAGGCCCCTCACCCCCCTCCACTTT	CASSSPTQGRPLTPLHF	TRBV7-2	TRBJ1-6	NA	NA
TGTGCCAGCAGCTTAGAGGTAGCGGGGAGGGAGACCCAGTACTTC	CASSLEVAGRETQYF	TRBV7-2	TRBJ2-5	few	TRBD2
TGTGCCAGCAGCCTACCACAGGGCGGCATCGAGACGCAGTATTTT	CASSLPQGGIETQYF	TRBV3-1/TRBV3-2	TRBJ2-3	NA	NA
TGTGCCAGCAGCTTCCTCACGAAGAGGGAGACCCAGTACTTC	CASSFLTKRETQYF	TRBV5-4	TRBJ2-5	NA	NA
TGTGCCAGCAGCTTTCGGACAGGGGGTAACTATGGCTACACCTTC	CASSFRTGGNYGYTF	TRBV7-9	TRBJ1-2	NA	TRBD1
TGCGCCAGCAGCCGGGCCGTCCGTGAAAAACTGTTTTTT	CASSRAVREKLFF	TRBV4-1	TRBJ1-4	NA	NA
TGCGCCAGCAGCTCGGGTAGCACCGGGGAGCTGTTTTTT	CASSSGSTGELFF	TRBV5-1	TRBJ2-2	NA	NA
TGCGCCAGCAGCTATACAGGAGTTCCTGGAAACACCATATATTTT	CASSYTGVPGNTIYF	TRBV5-1	TRBJ1-3	NA	NA
TGTGCCAGCAGTTCGGGACAGATATGGAACACCATATATTTT	CASSSGQIWNTIYF	TRBV28	TRBJ1-3	NA	TRBD1
TGTGCCAGCAGCTACTCTGGAAACACCATATATTTT	CASSYSGNTIYF	TRBV2	TRBJ1-3	NA	NA
TGTGCCAGCAGTGAGGAGGGGGGGGGCGGCTACACCTTC	CASSEEGGGGYTF	TRBV6-1	TRBJ1-2	NA	NA
TGTGCCAGCAGCCCGGGGACAGGTGTCATTGGCTACACCTTC	CASSPGTGVIGYTF	TRBV7-9	TRBJ1-2	NA	TRBD1
TGTGCCAGCAGCCACGGGGATTCACCCCTCCACTTT	CASSHGDSPLHF	TRBV3-1/TRBV3-2	TRBJ1-6	NA	NA
TGCAGCGTTGAGGGACTAGTAGGAGAGACCCAGTACTTC	CSVEGLVGETQYF	TRBV29-1	TRBJ2-5	NA	TRBD2
TGTGCCAGCAGCTTTGGGGGACAGGGGAGCCCGAATGAAAAACTGTTTTTT	CASSFGGQGSPNEKLFF	TRBV7-2	TRBJ1-4	once	TRBD1
TGTGCCAGCAGCTTAAATGTCCGTCGGGAGCTGTTTTTT	CASSLNVRRELFF	TRBV7-2	TRBJ2-2	NA	NA
TGTGCCAGCAGCTCTCTACCGACTAGCGGGGGGGGAGATACGCAGTATTTT	CASSSLPTSGGGDTQYF	TRBV5-4	TRBJ2-3	NA	TRBD2
TGTGCCAGCAGTTACAGGGGAAAGGCTGAAGCTTTCTTT	CASSYRGKAEAFF	TRBV6-6	TRBJ1-1	few	NA
TGTGCCAGCAGCATCGGGGACTATGGCTACACCTTC	CASSIGDYGYTF	TRBV5-8	TRBJ1-2	NA	NA